Below, 20 T cell receptor beta chains from the same sample are listed, as sequenced in a study of cytomegalovirus exposure and HLA in healthy donors. PCR was performed using 60 Vbeta and 13 Jbeta primers. Method: immunoSEQ multiplex PCR; TCRdb's copy keeps in-frame clones and lacks some. The sample shows some 140,000 clones, around 85% of them seen only once. Sequencing used PBMCs. Receptors were obtained from a woman in her 50s in good health and CMV-seropositive.

The chain couples TRBV7-9 to TRBJ1-4; the D is unclear. Trimming left V 0 bases short and J 8 bases short, with 16 bases between. Germline assignment: CDR1 SEHNR and CDR2 FQNEAQ (reference sequence). The CDR3 spans 16 residues. The CDR3 is CASSLAMGGSGEKLFF. CDR3 coding DNA: TGTGCCAGCAGCTTAGCAATGGGAGGGTCAGGCGAAAAACTGTTTTTT.

V usage is TRBV9 and J usage is TRBJ2-7; 12 bases are a match to TRBD2. V gave up 1 base and J gave up 7 bases; unmatched junction bases: 3. Germline assignment: CDR1 SGDLS and CDR2 YYNGEE. The CDR3 totals 14 residues. In DNA form, the CDR3 reads TGTGCCAGCAGCGTACTAGCGGGGGGGCGAGAGCAGTACTTC. It specifies CASSVLAGGREQYF.

The chain links TRBV6-5 to TRBJ1-5; D is unclear. The CDR3 sequence is 12 residues long. V shed 4 bases and J shed 9 bases, with 10 bases lying between them. The germline CDR1 and CDR2 sequences are MNHEY and SVGAGI. Here the CDR3 DNA reads TGTGCCAGCAGTTTCCTATCTGGGCCCCAGCATTTT. This sequence encodes CASSFLSGPQHF.

The V and J genes are TRBV7-9 and TRBJ1-2; a weak D match, TRBD1 (6 bases). V was trimmed by 3 bases and J by 4 bases, leaving 12 bases between them. The CDR3 runs to 14 residues. CDR1 is SEHNR and CDR2 is FQNEAQ in the germline V gene (reference sequence). The CDR3 DNA reads TGTGCCAGCAGCTTTGACGGGGGGGCCTATGGCTACACCTTC. Protein sequence: CASSFDGGAYGYTF.

The sample holds a few counts of this clone. This chain connects TRBV2 to TRBJ2-3; 15 bases map to TRBD2. Germline V gives CDR1 SNHLY, CDR2 FYNNEI. CDR3 length: 17 residues. V lost 5 bases and J lost 0; bases outside the gene matches: 3. CDR3 nucleotides: TGTGCCAGCAGTACAGGGACTAGCGGGGGGAGCACAGATACGCAGTATTTT. Translating gives CASSTGTSGGSTDTQYF.

V and J are TRBV4-2 and TRBJ1-1; 7 nucleotides agree with TRBD1. The CDR3 has 17 residues. Trimming at V came to 2 bases and at J to 0 bases, leaving 9 bases not matched to a gene. CDR1 and CDR2 from the germline V gene are LGHNA and YNFKEQ. The CDR3 coding sequence is TGTGCCAGCAGCCAACCGGGACAGAACGATTTGAACACTGAAGCTTTCTTT. Encoded protein: CASSQPGQNDLNTEAFF.

In nucleotides, the CDR3 is TGTGCCAGCGGAGGGATAGGGGCGTCGGGCTACACCTTC. Its translation is CASGGIGASGYTF. This chain uses TRBV25-1 with TRBJ1-2, with D perhaps matching TRBD1 (5 bases). Deletions cut 8 bases from V and 8 bases from J, with 18 bases between. The germline V gene encodes CDR1 MGHDK and CDR2 SYGVNS. This CDR3 spans 13 amino acids.

V and J are TRBV6-5 and TRBJ2-3; TRBD2 aligns across 8 bases. The CDR3 extends over 15 amino acids. V lost 3 bases, J lost 6 bases, and 8 bases stayed unmatched. Germline-derived CDR1 and CDR2 are MNHEY and SVGAGI. CDR3 loop: CASSYRTGGRDTQYF. The CDR3 coding sequence is TGTGCCAGCAGTTATCGAACGGGGGGGCGGGATACGCAGTATTTT.

In its sample, this clone was seen once. V gene TRBV25-1 combines with J gene TRBJ2-1; 8 bases align to TRBD2. J gave up 5 bases and V 1 base, and 7 bases lay outside the gene matches. Germline values: CDR1 MGHDK, CDR2 SYGVNS. The CDR3 loop spans 16 amino acids. The CDR3 sequence: CASSELGTSGNNEQFF. DNA for the CDR3: TGTGCCAGCAGTGAATTAGGAACTAGCGGAAACAATGAGCAGTTCTTC. Based on the CDR3 plus reference TRBV25-1 and TRBJ2-1, the full variable domain is EADIYQTPRYLVIGTGKKITLECSQTMGHDKMYWYQQDPGMELHLIHYSYGVNSTEKGDLSSESTVSRIRTEHFPLTLESARPSHTSQYLCASSELGTSGNNEQFFGPGTRLTVL.

The gene calls are TRBV15 and TRBJ1-2, with D unclear. V lost 5 bases and J 4 bases, leaving 14 bases between the germline ends. Germline V CDR1 and CDR2: LNHNV, YYDKDF (reference sequence). CDR3 size: 14 residues. The CDR3 here is CATSPPGETYGYTF. CDR3 in DNA: TGTGCCACCAGCCCCCCCGGGGAGACCTATGGCTACACCTTC.

The chain uses TRBV9 and TRBJ2-5, with TRBD2 matching 9 bases. The trim removed 0 bases at V and 9 bases at J, leaving 9 bases unmatched. Germline lookup yields CDR1 SGDLS and CDR2 YYNGEE. The CDR3 has 15 amino acids. For the CDR3, the DNA is TGTGCCAGCAGCGTAGCTTCAGCGGGGGGTACAGCCCAGTACTTC. This sequence encodes CASSVASAGGTAQYF.

The chain couples TRBV5-1 to TRBJ2-5; 7 bases are shared with TRBD1. CDR1 and CDR2 from the germline V gene are SGHRS and YFSETQ. The J segment lost 4 bases and the V segment lost 0 bases, leaving 3 bases of the junction unmatched. The CDR3 has 14 residues. The CDR3 nucleotides read TGCGCCAGCAGCTTGGAACAGGGGAGAGAGACCCAGTACTTC. This encodes CASSLEQGRETQYF.

The chain has TRBV29-1 and TRBJ1-2; 11 bases line up with TRBD1. V gave up 7 bases and J gave up 2 bases; unmatched junction bases: 6. The germline V gene has CDR1 SQVTM and CDR2 ANQGSEA. The CDR3 length is 14 residues. DNA for the CDR3: TGCAGCGCTTCACGGACAGGGGGCAACTATGGCTACACCTTC. Protein product: CSASRTGGNYGYTF.

The chain is built from TRBV5-4 and TRBJ1-2, with D hard to call. Germline lookup yields CDR1 SGHNT and CDR2 YYREEE (reference sequence). V dropped 0 bases and J dropped 4 bases, with 4 bases sitting between them. The CDR3 totals 12 residues. CDR3: CASSLDSYGYTF. Here the CDR3 DNA reads TGTGCCAGCAGCTTGGACAGCTATGGCTACACCTTC.

This rearrangement joins TRBV28 to TRBJ1-2; 7 nucleotides agree with TRBD1. Germline V gives CDR1 MDHEN, CDR2 SYDVKM. The CDR3 runs to 13 residues. Trimming took 6 bases from V and 5 from J; bases not matched to a gene: 6. The chain's CDR3 is CASSRDSAYGYTF. In DNA form, the CDR3 reads TGTGCCAGCAGCCGGGACAGTGCATATGGCTACACCTTC.

This clone was seen only a few times. V gene TRBV27 combines with J gene TRBJ1-6; the match to TRBD1 covers 9 bases. After removal of 3 bases from V and 7 bases from J, the junction contained 4 bases not matched to a gene. The CDR3 runs 15 residues. CDR1 and CDR2 (germline): MNHEY, SMNVEV (reference sequence). CDR3 loop: CASSFGGTGNSPLHF. In DNA, the CDR3 is TGTGCCAGCAGTTTCGGGGGGACAGGGAATTCACCCCTCCACTTT.

This clone showed up just a few times. This sequence joins TRBV7-9 and TRBJ2-7; a weak D match, TRBD1 (6 bases). CDR1 and CDR2 from the germline V gene are SEHNR and FQNEAQ (reference sequence). Trimming shortened V by 5 bases and J by 3 bases, and 8 bases separated the two germline ends. The CDR3 covers 12 residues. The CDR3 sequence: CASSAQGYEQYF. CDR3 DNA sequence: TGTGCCAGCAGCGCACAGGGCTACGAGCAGTACTTC.

This clone was observed a few times. This rearrangement joins TRBV5-1 to TRBJ1-6; D ambiguous. Germline assignment: CDR1 SGHRS and CDR2 YFSETQ. This CDR3 comprises 13 residues. Trimming cost V 2 bases and J 7 bases, with 7 bases left between them. In DNA, the CDR3 is TGCGCCAGCAGCTTCGATGAGAATTCACCCCTCCACTTT. Protein product: CASSFDENSPLHF.

The chain employs TRBV5-1 and TRBJ2-3, with D unclear. V was trimmed by 1 base and J by 2 bases, leaving 11 bases between them. CDR3 length: 15 residues. The germline V gene encodes CDR1 SGHRS and CDR2 YFSETQ. The CDR3 protein is CASSLTGSFTDTQYF. The CDR3 DNA is TGCGCCAGCAGCTTGACCGGGTCCTTCACAGATACGCAGTATTTT.

This clone was picked up a small number of times. V gene TRBV29-1 combines with J gene TRBJ1-2; 10 bases are a match to TRBD1. The trim removed 4 bases at V and 4 bases at J, leaving 12 bases unmatched. The CDR3 is 16 residues long. The germline V gene has CDR1 SQVTM and CDR2 ANQGSEA. CDR3 loop: CSVGGHRGTGAYGYTF. In DNA form, the CDR3 reads TGCAGCGTTGGAGGTCACCGCGGGACAGGGGCCTATGGCTACACCTTC.